This TCR beta chain was captured in a study of blood T cells in healthy people across ages. Whole-study context: Template switching recovered approximately one barcoded beta molecule for every two T cells.

V was clipped by 11 bases and J by 4 bases; unmatched bases: 11. This CDR3 spans 14 amino acids. The germline V gene has CDR1 SNHLY and CDR2 FYNNEI. Through a sample-barcoded 5' primer and a J-beta primer mix, a second PCR was run for roughly 6 to 11 cycles. At least 3 million CDR3-containing paired-end reads were obtained per sample. MiXCR was run by TCRdb on the 5' RACE reads, yielding one entry per CDR3 protein. The sample has some 940,000 distinct CDR3 sequences, approximately 32% seen once. These same records also appear under a second study, on T cells of mothers and their children. That report adds: Per mother, over 9 million TCR beta CDR3 reads were obtained; per child, approximately 3.3 million. Related mother-child pairs showed slightly, non-significantly higher overlap than unrelated pairs.

V and J are TRBV2 and TRBJ1-1, with 9 bases matching TRBD1. This TCR derives from a woman between 40 and 50 years old in good health. Material for sequencing was blood. The CDR3 reads CAGVYGTGITEAFF. The CDR3, as DNA: TGTGCCGGAGTATACGGGACAGGGATCACTGAAGCTTTCTTT.